The clone carrying this T cell receptor (beta chain) came up a few times. Germline CDR1 reads LGHNA; CDR2 reads YNFKEQ. V shed 1 base, J shed 0 bases, and the junction held 10 bases outside the gene matches. The CDR3 sequence is 18 residues long. This sample is part of a study of identical twins. TCRdb recomputed calls from the 5' RACE reads with MiXCR, one row per CDR3 protein. The sample yields 200,000 to 300,000 distinct CDR3 sequences, about 12% seen once. The same specimen was also included in a second study, on yellow fever vaccine responses in identical twins. That paper states: Vaccine T cell responses of twins reportedly seemed partly convergent and partly personalized.

This TCR came from a woman between 18 and 29 years old in good health. What was sequenced was memory (CD45RO+) T cells sorted from blood. The chain carries TRBV4-2 and TRBJ2-7; 9 bases agree with TRBD2. The CDR3 loop is CASSQVVSGSPRSYEQYF. CDR3 coding DNA: TGTGCCAGCAGCCAAGTGGTTAGCGGGAGCCCCCGCTCCTACGAGCAGTACTTC.